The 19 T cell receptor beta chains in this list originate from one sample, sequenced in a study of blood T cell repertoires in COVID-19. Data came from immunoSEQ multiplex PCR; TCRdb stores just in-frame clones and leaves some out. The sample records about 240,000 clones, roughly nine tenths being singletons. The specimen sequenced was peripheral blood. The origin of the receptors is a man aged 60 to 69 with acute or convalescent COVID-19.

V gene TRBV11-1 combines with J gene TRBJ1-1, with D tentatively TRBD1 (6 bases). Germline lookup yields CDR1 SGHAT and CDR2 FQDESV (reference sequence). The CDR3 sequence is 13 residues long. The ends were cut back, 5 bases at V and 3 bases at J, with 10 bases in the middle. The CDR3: CASSKQGYTEAFF. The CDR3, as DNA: TGTGCCAGCAGCAAACAGGGATACACTGAAGCTTTCTTT.

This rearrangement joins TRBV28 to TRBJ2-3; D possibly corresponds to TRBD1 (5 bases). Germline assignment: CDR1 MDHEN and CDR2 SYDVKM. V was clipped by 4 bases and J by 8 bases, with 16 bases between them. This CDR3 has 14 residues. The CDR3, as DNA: TGTGCCAGCAGTTCGACAGCCCCCCGCGGTACGCAGTATTTT. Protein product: CASSSTAPRGTQYF. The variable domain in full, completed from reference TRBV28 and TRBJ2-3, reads DVKVTQSSRYLVKRTGEKVFLECVQDMDHENMFWYRQDPGLGLRLIYFSYDVKMKEKGDIPEGYSVSREKKERFSLILESASTNQTSMYLCASSSTAPRGTQYFGPGTRLTVL.

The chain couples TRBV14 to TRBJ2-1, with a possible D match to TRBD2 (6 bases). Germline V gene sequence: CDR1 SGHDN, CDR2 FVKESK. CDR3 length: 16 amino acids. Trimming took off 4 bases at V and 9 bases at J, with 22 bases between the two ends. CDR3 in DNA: TGTGCCAGCAGCCCCTACGGAGGGCTCGCCCAGGGTGAGCAGTTCTTC. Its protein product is CASSPYGGLAQGEQFF.

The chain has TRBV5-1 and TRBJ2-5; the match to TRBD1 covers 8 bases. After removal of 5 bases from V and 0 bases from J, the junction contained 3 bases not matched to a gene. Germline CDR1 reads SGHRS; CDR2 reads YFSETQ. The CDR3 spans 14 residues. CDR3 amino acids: CASRDRANQETQYF. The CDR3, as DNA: TGCGCCAGCAGGGACAGGGCCAACCAAGAGACCCAGTACTTC.

The CDR3 nucleotides read TGTGCCAGCAGCGTAGCCCCTGCGGGGGCTGGCTACACCTTC. Translating it yields CASSVAPAGAGYTF. J is TRBJ1-2 and V is TRBV9, with D possibly being TRBD1 (6 bases). The CDR3 runs to 14 residues. Germline V CDR1 and CDR2: SGDLS, YYNGEE. The V gene lost 0 bases and the J gene lost 7 bases, with 13 bases spanning the gap.

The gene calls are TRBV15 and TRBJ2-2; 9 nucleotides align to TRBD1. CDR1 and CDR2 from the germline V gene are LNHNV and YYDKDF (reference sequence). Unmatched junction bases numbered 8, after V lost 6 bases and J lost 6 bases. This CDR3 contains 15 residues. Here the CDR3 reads CATRTGGSAAGELFF. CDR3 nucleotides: TGTGCCACCAGGACAGGGGGGAGTGCTGCCGGGGAGCTGTTTTTT.

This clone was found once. This chain's CDR3 is CASSSDIDTEAFF. CDR3 nucleotide sequence: TGTGCCAGCAGCTCGGACATAGACACTGAAGCTTTCTTT. The genes are TRBV11-3 and TRBJ1-1, with D possibly matching TRBD1 (5 bases). The V gene's germline CDR1 is SGHNT and CDR2 YENEEA. V was pared by 4 bases and J by 3 bases, with 9 bases between. This CDR3 comprises 13 residues.

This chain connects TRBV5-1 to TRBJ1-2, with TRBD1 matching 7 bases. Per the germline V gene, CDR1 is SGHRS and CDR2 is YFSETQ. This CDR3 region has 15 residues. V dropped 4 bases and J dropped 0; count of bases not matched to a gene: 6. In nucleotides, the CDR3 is TGCGCCAGCAGCACCGGACAGGCAGCTAACTATGGCTACACCTTC. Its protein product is CASSTGQAANYGYTF.

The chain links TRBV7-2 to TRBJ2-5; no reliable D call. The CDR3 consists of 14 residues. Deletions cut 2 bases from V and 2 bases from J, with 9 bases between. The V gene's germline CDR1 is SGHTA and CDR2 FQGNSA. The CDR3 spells CASSLSLGQETQYF. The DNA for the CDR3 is TGTGCCAGCAGCTTAAGCCTCGGGCAAGAGACCCAGTACTTC.

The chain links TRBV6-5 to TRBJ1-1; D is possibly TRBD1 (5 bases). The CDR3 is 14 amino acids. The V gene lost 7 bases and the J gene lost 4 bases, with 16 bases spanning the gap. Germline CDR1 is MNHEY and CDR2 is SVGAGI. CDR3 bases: TGTGCCAGCAAAGTGACGGTCGGGGGCACTGAAGCTTTCTTT. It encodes CASKVTVGGTEAFF.

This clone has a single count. CDR3 in amino acids: CASNGGGSTEAFF. The DNA of the CDR3 is TGTGCCAGCAATGGTGGTGGGAGCACTGAAGCTTTCTTT. J is TRBJ1-1 and V is TRBV6-6; no definite D call. CDR3 size: 13 residues. Trimming pared 7 bases from V and 4 bases from J, leaving 13 bases between. Germline V gene sequence: CDR1 MNHNY, CDR2 SVGAGI (reference sequence).

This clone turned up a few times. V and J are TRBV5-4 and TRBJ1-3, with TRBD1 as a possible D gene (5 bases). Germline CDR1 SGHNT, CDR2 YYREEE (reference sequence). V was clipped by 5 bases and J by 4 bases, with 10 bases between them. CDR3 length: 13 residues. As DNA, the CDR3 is TGTGCCAGCAGGTCCGGGGGGGGAAACACCATATATTTT. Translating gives CASRSGGGNTIYF. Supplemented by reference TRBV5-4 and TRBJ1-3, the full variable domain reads ETGVTQSPTHLIKTRGQQVTLRCSSQSGHNTVSWYQQALGQGPQFIFQYYREEENGRGNFPPRFSGLQFPNYSSELNVNALELDDSALYLCASRSGGGNTIYFGEGSWLTVV.

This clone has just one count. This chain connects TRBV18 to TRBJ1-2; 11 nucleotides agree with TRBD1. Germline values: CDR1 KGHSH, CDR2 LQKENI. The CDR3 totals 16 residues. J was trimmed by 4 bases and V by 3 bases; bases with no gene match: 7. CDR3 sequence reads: CASSPAPGQGGYGYTF. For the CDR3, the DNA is TGTGCCAGCTCACCTGCGCCGGGACAGGGGGGCTATGGCTACACCTTC. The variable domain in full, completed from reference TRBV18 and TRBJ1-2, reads NAGVMQNPRHLVRRRGQEARLRCSPMKGHSHVYWYRQLPEEGLKFMVYLQKENIIDESGMPKERFSAEFPKEGPSILRIQQVVRGDSAAYFCASSPAPGQGGYGYTFGSGTRLTVV.

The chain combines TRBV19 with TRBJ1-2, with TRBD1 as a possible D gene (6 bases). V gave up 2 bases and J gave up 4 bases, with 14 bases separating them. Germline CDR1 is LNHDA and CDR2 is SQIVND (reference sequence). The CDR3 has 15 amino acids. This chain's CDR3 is CASSISADRTYGYTF. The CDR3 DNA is TGTGCCAGTAGTATATCCGCGGACAGAACCTATGGCTACACCTTC.

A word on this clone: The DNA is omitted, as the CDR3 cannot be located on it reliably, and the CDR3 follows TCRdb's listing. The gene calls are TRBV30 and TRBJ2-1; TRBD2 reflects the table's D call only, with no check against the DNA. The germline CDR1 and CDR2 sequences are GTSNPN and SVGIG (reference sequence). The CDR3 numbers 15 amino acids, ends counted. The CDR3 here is CAWSRDFGNGDEQFF.

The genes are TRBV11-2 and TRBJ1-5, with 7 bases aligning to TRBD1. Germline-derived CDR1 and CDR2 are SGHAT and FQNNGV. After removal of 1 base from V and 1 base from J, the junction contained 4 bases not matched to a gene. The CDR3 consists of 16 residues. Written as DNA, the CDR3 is TGTGCCAGCAGCTTAGGTACAGGGGCGAGCAATCAGCCCCAGCATTTT. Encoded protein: CASSLGTGASNQPQHF. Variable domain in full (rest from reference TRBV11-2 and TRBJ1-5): EAGVAQSPRYKIIEKRQSVAFWCNPISGHATLYWYQQILGQGPKLLIQFQNNGVVDDSQLPKDRFSAERLKGVDSTLKIQPAKLEDSAVYLCASSLGTGASNQPQHFGDGTRLSIL.

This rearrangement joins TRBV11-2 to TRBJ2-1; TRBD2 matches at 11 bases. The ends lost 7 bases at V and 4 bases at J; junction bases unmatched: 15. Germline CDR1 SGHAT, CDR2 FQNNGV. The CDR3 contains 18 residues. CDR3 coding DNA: TGTGCCAGCACTACTATCCGCCGACTAGCGGGACAGTACAATGAGCAGTTCTTC. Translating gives CASTTIRRLAGQYNEQFF.

The CDR3 is CASSLGLLRAYYTDTQYF. DNA for the CDR3: TGTGCCAGCAGCTTAGGCCTTTTGCGGGCTTACTACACAGATACGCAGTATTTT. The chain is built from TRBV7-8 and TRBJ2-3, with D possibly TRBD2 on 5 matching bases. Trimming shortened V by 1 base and J by 2 bases, and 19 bases separated the two germline ends. The CDR3 contains 18 residues. CDR1 and CDR2 (germline): SGHVS, FQNEAQ.

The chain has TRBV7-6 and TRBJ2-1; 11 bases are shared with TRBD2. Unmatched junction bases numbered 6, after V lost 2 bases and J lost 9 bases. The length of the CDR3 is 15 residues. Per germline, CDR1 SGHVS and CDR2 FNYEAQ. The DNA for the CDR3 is TGTGCCAGCAGCTTATACGAAACTAGCGGGAGTGAGCAGTTCTTC. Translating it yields CASSLYETSGSEQFF. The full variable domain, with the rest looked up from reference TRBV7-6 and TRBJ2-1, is GAGVSQSPRYKVTKRGQDVALRCDPISGHVSLYWYRQALGQGPEFLTYFNYEAQQDKSGLPNDRFSAERPEGSISTLTIQRTEQRDSAMYRCASSLYETSGSEQFFGPGTRLTVL.